The TCR beta chain described here comes from a study of CD8 T cells in Susac syndrome. Germline V CDR1 and CDR2: SGDLS, YYNGEE. The CDR3 covers 14 residues. With V trimmed by 3 bases and J by 4 bases, 3 bases remained unmatched. It was with random hexamers that roughly 0.45 to 1 ug RNA was reverse transcribed. The immunoSEQ assay covered 54 Vbeta and 13 Jbeta segments for CDR3. TCRdb re-called the immunoSEQ multiplex PCR reads through MiXCR, storing one row per CDR3 protein. Counted here are 150,000 or so distinct CDR3 sequences, over 85% occurring once; the ten biggest clones make up over 0.12%. Sequencing targeted TCR beta in blood CD8+ and CD4+ T cells. It was healthy donors who served as the controls, matched for age and sex. The CD8+ and CD4+ T cells were negatively isolated, with the TEMRA cells enriched by FACS.

This chain joins TRBV9 and TRBJ2-5; 10 nucleotides agree with TRBD1. The receptor was derived from a human donor in good health. The sample consisted of CD4+ T cells from PBMCs. CDR3 in amino acids: CASSDRDRGETQYF. In DNA, the CDR3 is TGTGCCAGCAGCGATCGGGACAGGGGAGAGACCCAGTACTTC.